These 6 T cell receptor beta chains were all obtained from the same sample, sequenced in a study of blood T cell repertoires in COVID-19. Sequencing was performed with immunoSEQ multiplex PCR; in TCRdb, only in-frame clones are kept and a portion is missing. Of 300,000 or so clones listed, 75% to 95% are singletons. The sample taken for sequencing was PBMCs or T cells enriched from blood (not recorded which). The source of these receptors is a woman in her twenties or thirties who had recovered from COVID-19.

CDR3 residues: CASSLARTGYSPLHF. In nucleotides, the CDR3 is TGTGCCAGCAGCTTAGCCCGGACAGGATATTCACCCCTCCACTTT. The chain joins TRBV7-2 to TRBJ1-6, with TRBD1 matching 7 bases. Trimming cost V 0 bases and J 8 bases; bases outside gene matches: 4. Germline values: CDR1 SGHTA, CDR2 FQGNSA. CDR3 length: 15 residues.

The sample holds one count of this clone. The chain carries TRBV6-2 or TRBV6-3 and TRBJ1-4; D is unclear. This CDR3 has 16 residues. Germline lookup yields CDR1 MNHEY and CDR2 SVGEGT. Deletions cut 4 bases from V and 0 bases from J, with 12 bases between. CDR3 bases: TGTGCCAGCAGTTCTTCCCTGTCTGCAACTAATGAAAAACTGTTTTTT. This codes for CASSSSLSATNEKLFF.

The chain joins TRBV27 to TRBJ2-1; D is undetermined. The CDR3 length is 15 residues. The germline V gene has CDR1 MNHEY and CDR2 SMNVEV (reference sequence). The V end was cut by 5 bases, the J end by 0 bases, with 11 bases between. The CDR3 DNA sequence: TGTGCCAGCAGTCCCCTGTTGAGCTCCTACAATGAGCAGTTCTTC. It encodes CASSPLLSSYNEQFF.

The genes are TRBV29-1 and TRBJ1-1, with a tentative D call TRBD1 (6 bases). Germline CDR1 reads SQVTM; CDR2 reads ANQGSEA. The ends were cut back, 0 bases at V and 0 bases at J, with 11 bases in the middle. The CDR3 consists of 15 residues. The CDR3 region has the DNA TGCAGCGTTGAAGACTTGGGGGCCGTGAACACTGAAGCTTTCTTT. Protein product: CSVEDLGAVNTEAFF.

V and J are TRBV18 and TRBJ2-1; TRBD2 aligns across 11 bases. CDR3 size: 16 residues. V was clipped by 0 bases and J by 10 bases; unmatched bases: 8. Germline lookup yields CDR1 KGHSH and CDR2 LQKENI. The CDR3 here is CASSPPLAGGPGEQFF. As DNA, the CDR3 is TGTGCCAGCTCACCACCCCTAGCGGGGGGTCCCGGAGAGCAGTTCTTC.

This clone came up once. The V gene is TRBV10-1, the J gene TRBJ2-2; 7 bases align to TRBD2. The CDR3 consists of 14 residues. Germline CDR1 reads WNHNN; CDR2 reads SYGVQD (reference sequence). With 2 bases clipped from V and 6 bases from J, the junction kept 3 bases outside the gene matches. CDR3 in amino acids: CASSETREAGELFF. In nucleotides, the CDR3 is TGCGCCAGCAGTGAGACCCGGGAGGCCGGGGAGCTGTTTTTT.